This T cell receptor (beta chain) comes out of a study of blood T cell repertoires in COVID-19. Here immunoSEQ multiplex PCR was the method, and the copy in TCRdb shows in-frame clones only, minus some. The sample has approximately 36,000 clones, 74% seen once. The receptor's source is a man aged 70 or older with COVID-19, enrolled during active disease. The specimen was peripheral blood.

The CDR3 sequence is CASSTYGYNEQFF. CDR3 nucleotide sequence: TGTGCCAGCAGCACATACGGGTACAATGAGCAGTTCTTC. The chain recombines TRBV6-4 with TRBJ2-1; D is unresolved. In germline, CDR1 is MRHNA, CDR2 SNTAGT. CDR3 length: 13 residues. Trimming took 6 bases from V and 4 from J, leaving 10 bases between them.